This T cell receptor (beta chain) originates from a study of blood T cell repertoires in COVID-19. This CDR3 comprises 15 residues. Germline V CDR1 and CDR2: SGHTA, FQGNSA. V lost 2 bases, J lost 6 bases, and 16 bases lay in between. TCRdb's table, derived via immunoSEQ multiplex PCR, lists solely in-frame clones and lacks some. This table has 390,000 or so clones, about four fifths appearing once. Sequencing was carried out using PBMCs or T cells enriched from blood (not recorded which). The rearrangement links TRBV7-2 to TRBJ1-2, with D possibly TRBD1 on 5 matching bases. The receptor was isolated from a woman aged 50 to 60 who had recovered from COVID-19. Here the CDR3 DNA reads TGTGCCAGCAGCTTAAGCAGGGAAGGGGTCAATGGCTACACCTTC. Translated: CASSLSREGVNGYTF.